Shown below are 26 T cell receptor beta chains from a single sample sequenced in a study of cytomegalovirus exposure and HLA in healthy donors. A multiplex PCR was run with 60 Vbeta primers and 13 Jbeta primers. Repertoires were generated with immunoSEQ multiplex PCR, while TCRdb's copy carries only in-frame clones and drops some. The table lists roughly 170,000 clones, around four fifths of them singletons. Sequenced sample: PBMCs. All receptors derive from a man aged 30 to 39 in good health and CMV-seronegative.

This clone was observed a single time. This chain connects TRBV6-4 to TRBJ2-3; 9 positions match TRBD1. V shed 5 bases and J 7 bases; nucleotides not matched to a gene: 7. CDR3 length: 14 amino acids. The germline V gene has CDR1 MRHNA and CDR2 SNTAGT. The CDR3 region is CASSPTGGVNTQYF. The CDR3, as DNA: TGTGCCAGCAGTCCGACAGGGGGAGTAAATACGCAGTATTTT.

The rearrangement joins TRBV2 to TRBJ2-7; D not resolved. V was shortened by 0 bases and J by 4 bases, with 4 bases between the two germline ends. The germline CDR1 and CDR2 sequences are SNHLY and FYNNEI. The length of the CDR3 is 12 residues. This CDR3 reads CASSEAQYEQYF. The DNA of the CDR3 is TGTGCCAGCAGTGAAGCCCAATACGAGCAGTACTTC.

The chain employs TRBV7-9 and TRBJ2-6; D might be TRBD2 (5 bases). Trimming cost V 8 bases and J 2 bases, with 13 bases left between them. This CDR3 is built from 15 residues. Germline V gene sequence: CDR1 SEHNR, CDR2 FQNEAQ (reference sequence). The CDR3 DNA follows: TGTGCCAGCGAGAGGACTGAGACTGGGGCCAACGTCCTGACTTTC. Translation gives CASERTETGANVLTF.

This chain joins TRBV6-6 and TRBJ2-1; 8 bases are shared with TRBD1. V trimming: 0 bases; J trimming: 6 bases; junction bases outside the gene matches: 4. Germline loops: CDR1 MNHNY, CDR2 SVGAGI (reference sequence). The CDR3 extends over 15 amino acids. CDR3 in amino acids: CASSYSQGAVNEQFF. CDR3 coding DNA: TGTGCCAGCAGTTACTCCCAGGGGGCGGTCAATGAGCAGTTCTTC.

In the case of this clone: Other DNA sequences in the same sample also yield this CDR3. This chain uses TRBV5-6 with TRBJ1-1, with D perhaps TRBD1 (5 bases). The CDR3 has 16 amino acids. Trimming left V 0 bases short and J 1 base short, with 13 bases between. Germline CDR1 SGHDT, CDR2 YYEEEE. CDR3 amino acids: CASSLGGPLGNTEAFF. In DNA, the CDR3 is TGTGCCAGCAGCTTGGGGGGCCCTCTAGGGAACACTGAAGCTTTCTTT.

This sequence joins TRBV9 and TRBJ1-6; 9 nucleotides match TRBD1. J was trimmed by 7 bases and V by 4 bases; bases with no gene match: 6. This CDR3 region has 15 residues. Germline CDR1 and CDR2: SGDLS and YYNGEE. The CDR3 coding sequence is TGTGCCAGCAGCCCGGGACAGGGTAAGAATTCACCCCTCCACTTT. This codes for CASSPGQGKNSPLHF.

This chain links TRBV19 with TRBJ2-5; 7 bases are shared with TRBD2. Trimming cost V 9 bases and J 5 bases; bases outside gene matches: 3. The germline V gene has CDR1 LNHDA and CDR2 SQIVND (reference sequence). CDR3 length: 11 amino acids. CDR3 coding DNA: TGTGCCAGCGGGGGAGGGGAGACCCAGTACTTC. Residues: CASGGGETQYF.

This clone was detected a few times. This sequence joins TRBV30 and TRBJ2-3, with TRBD2 matching over 7 bases. The germline CDR1 and CDR2 sequences are GTSNPN and SVGIG (reference sequence). Trimming at V came to 0 bases and at J to 2 bases, leaving 5 bases not matched to a gene. This CDR3 region has 15 residues. The CDR3 sequence is CAWSVAGRVTDTQYF. DNA of the CDR3: TGTGCCTGGAGTGTAGCGGGACGGGTCACAGATACGCAGTATTTT.

J is TRBJ2-3 and V is TRBV11-2; TRBD2 agrees at 7 bases. This CDR3 is built from 16 residues. V was pared by 0 bases and J by 1 base, with 4 bases of the junction left unmatched. Germline CDR1 SGHAT, CDR2 FQNNGV. The CDR3 nucleotides read TGTGCCAGCAGCTTAGATCAGGCGGGGGGCACAGATACGCAGTATTTT. Its translation: CASSLDQAGGTDTQYF. Full variable domain (outside the CDR3, taken from reference TRBV11-2 and TRBJ2-3): EAGVAQSPRYKIIEKRQSVAFWCNPISGHATLYWYQQILGQGPKLLIQFQNNGVVDDSQLPKDRFSAERLKGVDSTLKIQPAKLEDSAVYLCASSLDQAGGTDTQYFGPGTRLTVL.

The gene calls are TRBV4-1 and TRBJ1-1, with 7 bases aligning to TRBD1. The germline gives CDR1 MGHRA, CDR2 YSYEKL. V lost 2 bases to trimming and J lost 0 bases; unmatched junction nucleotides: 12. CDR3 length: 18 amino acids. CDR3 sequence: CASSQSPGTVILNTEAFF. The CDR3 DNA reads as TGCGCCAGCAGCCAATCTCCCGGGACAGTAATCCTGAACACTGAAGCTTTCTTT.

This clone was counted between two and nine times. V usage is TRBV7-9 and J usage is TRBJ2-3, with TRBD2 as a possible D gene (5 bases). The CDR3 spans 17 residues. Per germline, CDR1 SEHNR and CDR2 FQNEAQ (reference sequence). The V and J ends lost 6 bases and 7 bases respectively, with 26 bases between them. The CDR3 bases are TGTGCCAGCAGTCGTGCGTACCTAGCCGTCTCTTTCAATACGCAGTATTTT. Translating gives CASSRAYLAVSFNTQYF. Based on the CDR3 plus reference TRBV7-9 and TRBJ2-3, the full variable domain is DTGVSQNPRHKITKRGQNVTFRCDPISEHNRLYWYRQTLGQGPEFLTYFQNEAQLEKSRLLSDRFSAERPKGSFSTLEIQRTEQGDSAMYLCASSRAYLAVSFNTQYFGPGTRLTVL.

The V and J genes are TRBV2 and TRBJ2-1; 8 bases agree with TRBD2. Unmatched junction bases numbered 6, after V lost 8 bases and J lost 0 bases. This CDR3 spans 15 amino acids. Germline V gene sequence: CDR1 SNHLY, CDR2 FYNNEI. In DNA form, the CDR3 reads TGTGCCAGCGCCATCCGGGGGGGCTCCTACAATGAGCAGTTCTTC. Translated: CASAIRGGSYNEQFF.

This clone has just a few counts. The chain links TRBV10-3 to TRBJ2-1; D is possibly TRBD1 (5 bases). Trimming shortened V by 10 bases and J by 3 bases, and 16 bases separated the two germline ends. CDR3 size: 14 residues. Per germline, CDR1 ENHRY and CDR2 SYGVKD. The DNA of the CDR3 is TGTGCCACCCTTAAAGGGGTAGACTACAATGAGCAGTTCTTC. This gives the protein CATLKGVDYNEQFF.

This chain uses TRBV10-3 with TRBJ1-3; tentative D call: TRBD1 (6 bases). Germline V lookup: CDR1 ENHRY, CDR2 SYGVKD. Trimming removed 9 bases at V and 8 bases at J, with 11 bases between. This CDR3 comprises 11 residues. CDR3 sequence reads: CAMGAGDTIYF. The CDR3 DNA follows: TGTGCCATGGGGGCCGGTGACACCATATATTTT.

This clone was detected a few times. The chain is built from TRBV7-2 and TRBJ2-5; 14 bases map to TRBD2. Germline loops: CDR1 SGHTA, CDR2 FQGNSA. The CDR3 sequence is 17 residues long. V dropped 3 bases and J dropped 1; count of bases not matched to a gene: 4. CDR3 sequence (DNA): TGTGCCAGCAGCTTGGGACTAGCGGGAGTAAGCCAAGAGACCCAGTACTTC. Protein: CASSLGLAGVSQETQYF.

The rearrangement uses TRBV30 and TRBJ1-6; 8 positions agree with TRBD1. The CDR3 extends over 13 amino acids. Germline V CDR1 and CDR2: GTSNPN, SVGIG (reference sequence). Trimming removed 2 bases from V and 13 bases from J; junction bases left unmatched: 7. CDR3 bases: TGTGCCTGGAGTAGACAGGGGATCGGGCCCCTCCACTTT. Translation: CAWSRQGIGPLHF.

The V and J genes are TRBV28 and TRBJ2-5; possibly TRBD2 for D (7 bases). V gave up 6 bases and J gave up 5 bases, with 19 bases separating them. Germline CDR1 MDHEN, CDR2 SYDVKM. This CDR3 comprises 15 residues. The CDR3 here is CASSPPWGGRETQYF. The CDR3 nucleotides read TGTGCCAGCAGCCCCCCGTGGGGGGGCCGGGAGACCCAGTACTTC.

The genes are TRBV19 and TRBJ1-1; maybe TRBD1 (5 bases). The CDR3 has 14 amino acids. The germline V and J ends were trimmed by 3 bases and 0 bases, with 8 bases remaining between them. Germline CDR1 and CDR2: LNHDA and SQIVND (reference sequence). The CDR3 reads CASSMGGVNTEAFF. The CDR3 DNA reads as TGTGCCAGTAGTATGGGGGGGGTGAACACTGAAGCTTTCTTT.

This sequence joins TRBV9 and TRBJ1-3; no clear D gene. V dropped 4 bases and J dropped 2 bases, with 10 bases sitting between them. Germline assignment: CDR1 SGDLS and CDR2 YYNGEE. CDR3 length: 14 residues. This CDR3 is CASSPTEPGNTIYF. The CDR3 DNA reads TGTGCCAGCAGCCCCACAGAACCTGGAAACACCATATATTTT. Supplemented by reference TRBV9 and TRBJ1-3, the full variable domain reads DSGVTQTPKHLITATGQRVTLRCSPRSGDLSVYWYQQSLDQGLQFLIQYYNGEERAKGNILERFSAQQFPDLHSELNLSSLELGDSALYFCASSPTEPGNTIYFGEGSWLTVV.

The rearrangement links TRBV4-1 to TRBJ1-5; TRBD1 agrees at 9 bases. J was trimmed by 3 bases and V by 3 bases; bases with no gene match: 3. In germline, CDR1 is MGHRA, CDR2 YSYEKL. The CDR3 has 15 amino acids. The CDR3 loop reads CASSHGQGFNQPQHF. DNA of the CDR3: TGCGCCAGCAGCCACGGACAGGGGTTCAATCAGCCCCAGCATTTT.

This clone came up once. The V call is TRBV4-3, the J call TRBJ2-7; 10 bases match TRBD1. Germline V gene data show CDR1 as LGHNA and CDR2 as YSLEER. The CDR3 has 15 residues. The J segment lost 4 bases and the V segment lost 2 bases, leaving 5 bases of the junction unmatched. The CDR3 reads CASSQSGTGEYEQYF. CDR3 DNA: TGCGCCAGCAGCCAATCCGGGACAGGGGAATACGAGCAGTACTTC.

J is TRBJ2-7 and V is TRBV6-6; weak D call: TRBD2 (5 bases). The CDR3 contains 14 residues. Per germline, CDR1 MNHNY and CDR2 SVGAGI (reference sequence). With 2 bases removed from V and 2 bases from J, the gap between germline ends came to 10 bases. This chain's CDR3 is CASSYPPSTYEQYF. CDR3 in DNA: TGTGCCAGCAGTTACCCTCCTAGCACCTACGAGCAGTACTTC.

The gene calls are TRBV18 and TRBJ2-7, with 9 bases aligning to TRBD1. Germline V CDR1 and CDR2: KGHSH, LQKENI. The trim removed 3 bases at V and 5 bases at J, leaving 2 bases unmatched. This CDR3 spans 13 amino acids. CDR3 in DNA: TGTGCCAGCTCACCGGGACAGGGAAACGAGCAGTACTTC. This sequence encodes CASSPGQGNEQYF.

This rearrangement joins TRBV5-1 to TRBJ2-7, with D maybe TRBD1 (6 bases). The V and J ends lost 2 bases and 2 bases respectively, with 14 bases between them. The germline gives CDR1 SGHRS, CDR2 YFSETQ. This CDR3 comprises 15 residues. DNA of the CDR3: TGCGCCAGCAGCTTAACAGGGCCTTTTCCCTACGAGCAGTACTTC. It codes for CASSLTGPFPYEQYF.

V gene TRBV28 combines with J gene TRBJ1-4; perhaps TRBD1 as D (6 bases). The CDR3 consists of 13 residues. Germline CDR1 MDHEN, CDR2 SYDVKM. The V end was cut by 6 bases, the J end by 5 bases, with 10 bases between. In DNA, the CDR3 is TGTGCCAGCAGGAGGCAGGGGAATGAAAAACTGTTTTTT. Its translation is CASRRQGNEKLFF.

This clone occurred a few times. The junction departs from germline at one end; a sequencing error may be responsible. The chain couples TRBV7-7 to TRBJ2-5; 7 bases align to TRBD1. The V gene's germline CDR1 is SSHAT and CDR2 FNYEAQ (reference sequence). This CDR3 spans 15 amino acids. The CDR3 loop reads CASSLGGSIQETQYF. CDR3 DNA sequence: TGTGCTAGCAGCTTAGGGGGCAGCATCCAAGAGACCCAGTACTTC.